This T cell receptor (beta chain) is from a study of CD8+ T cells in alopecia areata. The overall study: Treated patients received oral tofacitinib, 5 to 10 mg twice daily.

This CDR3 is built from 13 residues. Per germline, CDR1 MDHEN and CDR2 SYDVKM. Trimming took 3 bases from V and 6 from J, leaving 9 bases between them. It was from alopecia areata patients that lesional scalp punch biopsies and peripheral blood were collected. Sequencing used cDNA as its template, made by extracting RNA and reverse transcribing it. This table comes from immunoSEQ multiplex PCR, and its TCRdb copy is limited to in-frame clones, with some not included. The sample yields about 150,000 clones, over 45% seen once. Findings and limits, study-wide: Normal scalp had lower clonality than lesional scalp, with alopecia totalis/universalis lesions showing this most strongly. Sequence data from scalp samples additionally include resident alphabeta T cells of normal skin.

This clone was recorded a few times. Its antigen is not known. The source material was CD4+ T cells sorted from blood. The rearrangement joins TRBV28 to TRBJ1-5; D is unresolved. The source is a human donor with alopecia areata. The CDR3 DNA follows: TGTGCCAGCAGTTTCCAGGCTATTCAGCCCCAGCATTTT. This encodes CASSFQAIQPQHF.